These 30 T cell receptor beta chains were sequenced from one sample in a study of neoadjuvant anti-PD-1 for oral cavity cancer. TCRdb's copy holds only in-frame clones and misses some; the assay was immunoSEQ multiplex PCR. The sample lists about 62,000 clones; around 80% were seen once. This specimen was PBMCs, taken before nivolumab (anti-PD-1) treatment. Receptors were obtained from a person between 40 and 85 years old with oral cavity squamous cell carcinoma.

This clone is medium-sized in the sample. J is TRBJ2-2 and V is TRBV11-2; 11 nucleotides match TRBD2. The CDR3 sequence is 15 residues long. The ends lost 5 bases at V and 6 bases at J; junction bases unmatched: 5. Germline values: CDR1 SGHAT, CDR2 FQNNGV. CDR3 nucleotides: TGTGCCAGCAGCCATAGCGGGGGGGCCCCCGGGGAGCTGTTTTTT. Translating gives CASSHSGGAPGELFF. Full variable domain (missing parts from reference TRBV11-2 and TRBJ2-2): EAGVAQSPRYKIIEKRQSVAFWCNPISGHATLYWYQQILGQGPKLLIQFQNNGVVDDSQLPKDRFSAERLKGVDSTLKIQPAKLEDSAVYLCASSHSGGAPGELFFGEGSRLTVL.

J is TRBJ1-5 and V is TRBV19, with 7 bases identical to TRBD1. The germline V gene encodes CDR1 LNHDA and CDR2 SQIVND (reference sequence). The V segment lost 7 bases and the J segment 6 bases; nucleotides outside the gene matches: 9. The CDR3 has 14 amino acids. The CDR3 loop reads CASTTRQGTQPQHF. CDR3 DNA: TGTGCCAGTACCACCCGACAGGGAACTCAGCCCCAGCATTTT.

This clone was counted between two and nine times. CDR3 in amino acids: CASSLAGTGDYGYTF. As DNA, the CDR3 is TGTGCCAGCAGCTTGGCAGGGACAGGGGATTATGGCTACACCTTC. The chain has TRBV5-6 and TRBJ1-2; 10 bases align to TRBD1. Germline V lookup: CDR1 SGHDT, CDR2 YYEEEE. Trimming took 0 bases from V and 5 from J; bases not matched to a gene: 4. CDR3 size: 15 residues.

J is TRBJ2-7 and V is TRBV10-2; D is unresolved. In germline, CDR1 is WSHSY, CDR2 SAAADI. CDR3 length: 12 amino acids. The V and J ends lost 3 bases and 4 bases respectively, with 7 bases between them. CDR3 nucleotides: TGCGCCAGCAGTGACTCGGCATACGAGCAGTACTTC. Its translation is CASSDSAYEQYF.

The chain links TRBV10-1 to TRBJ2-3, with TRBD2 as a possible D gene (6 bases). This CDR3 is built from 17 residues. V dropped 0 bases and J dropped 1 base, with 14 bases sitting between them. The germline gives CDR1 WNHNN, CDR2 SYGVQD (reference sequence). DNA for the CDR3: TGCGCCAGCAGTGAGTCGCCGGGACTCCGCCGCACAGATACGCAGTATTTT. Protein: CASSESPGLRRTDTQYF.

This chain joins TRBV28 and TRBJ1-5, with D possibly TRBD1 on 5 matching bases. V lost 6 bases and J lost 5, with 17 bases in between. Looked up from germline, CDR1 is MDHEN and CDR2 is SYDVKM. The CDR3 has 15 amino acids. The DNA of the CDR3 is TGTGCCAGCAGCTCCTCCGGGGCGGGGGATCAGCCCCAGCATTTT. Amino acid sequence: CASSSSGAGDQPQHF.

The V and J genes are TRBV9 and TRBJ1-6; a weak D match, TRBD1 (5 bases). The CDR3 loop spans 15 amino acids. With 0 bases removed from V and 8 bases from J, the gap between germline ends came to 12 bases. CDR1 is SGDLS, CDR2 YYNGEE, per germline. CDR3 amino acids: CASSVAGGEDSPLHF. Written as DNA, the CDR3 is TGTGCCAGCAGCGTAGCCGGGGGAGAGGATTCACCCCTCCACTTT.

The CDR3 region has the DNA TGCAGCGTCAAGCGGCAAGGGGGAAAGAAGAATGAGCAGTTCTTC. Translated: CSVKRQGGKKNEQFF. The chain links TRBV29-1 to TRBJ2-1; D perhaps matches TRBD1 (6 bases). This CDR3 region has 15 residues. The germline V and J ends were trimmed by 6 bases and 7 bases, with 22 bases remaining between them. The germline CDR1 and CDR2 sequences are SQVTM and ANQGSEA.

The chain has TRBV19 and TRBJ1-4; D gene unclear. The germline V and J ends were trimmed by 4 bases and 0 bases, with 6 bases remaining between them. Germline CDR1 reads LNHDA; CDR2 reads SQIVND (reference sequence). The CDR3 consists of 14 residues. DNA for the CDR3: TGTGCCAGTAGTAGGTTTGCAACTAATGAAAAACTGTTTTTT. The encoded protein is CASSRFATNEKLFF.

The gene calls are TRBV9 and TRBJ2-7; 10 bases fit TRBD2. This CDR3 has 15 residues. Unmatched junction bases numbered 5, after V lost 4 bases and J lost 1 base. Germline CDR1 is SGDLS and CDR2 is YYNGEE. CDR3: CASSPLAGASYEQYF. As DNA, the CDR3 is TGTGCCAGCAGCCCTCTAGCGGGAGCGTCCTACGAGCAGTACTTC.

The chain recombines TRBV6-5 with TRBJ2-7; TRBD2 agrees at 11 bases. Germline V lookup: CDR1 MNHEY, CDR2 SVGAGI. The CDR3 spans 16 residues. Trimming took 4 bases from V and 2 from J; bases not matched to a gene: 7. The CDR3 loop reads CASSLVPSGRTYEQYF. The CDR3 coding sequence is TGTGCCAGCAGTTTAGTACCTAGCGGGAGGACCTACGAGCAGTACTTC.

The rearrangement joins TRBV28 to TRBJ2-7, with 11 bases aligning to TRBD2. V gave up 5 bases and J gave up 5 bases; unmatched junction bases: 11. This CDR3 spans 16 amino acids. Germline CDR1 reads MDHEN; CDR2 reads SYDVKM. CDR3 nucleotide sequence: TGTGCCAGCAGTGGGATTAAGTTAGCGGGAGGGCACGAGCAGTACTTC. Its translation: CASSGIKLAGGHEQYF.

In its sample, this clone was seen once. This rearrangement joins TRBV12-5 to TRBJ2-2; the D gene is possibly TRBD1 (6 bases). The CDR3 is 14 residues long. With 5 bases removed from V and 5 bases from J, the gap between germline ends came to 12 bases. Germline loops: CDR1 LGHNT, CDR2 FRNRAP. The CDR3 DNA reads TGTGCTAGTGGTACAGGGTTGAGAACCGGGGAGCTGTTTTTT. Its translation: CASGTGLRTGELFF.

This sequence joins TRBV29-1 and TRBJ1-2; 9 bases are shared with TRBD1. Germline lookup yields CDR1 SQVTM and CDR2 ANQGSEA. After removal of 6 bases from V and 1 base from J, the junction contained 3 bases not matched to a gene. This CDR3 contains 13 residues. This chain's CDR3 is CSVGQGFNYGYTF. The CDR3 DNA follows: TGCAGCGTGGGACAGGGCTTTAACTATGGCTACACCTTC. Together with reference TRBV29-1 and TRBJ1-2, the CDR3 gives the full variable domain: SAVISQKPSRDICQRGTSLTIQCQVDSQVTMMFWYRQQPGQSLTLIATANQGSEATYESGFVIDKFPISRPNLTFSTLTVSNMSPEDSSIYLCSVGQGFNYGYTFGSGTRLTVV.

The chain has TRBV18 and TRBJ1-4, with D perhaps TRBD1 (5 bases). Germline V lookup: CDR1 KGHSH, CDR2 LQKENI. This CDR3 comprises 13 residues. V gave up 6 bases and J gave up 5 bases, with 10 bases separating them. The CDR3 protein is CASSLDSNEKLFF. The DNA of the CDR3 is TGTGCCAGCTCTCTTGACAGCAATGAAAAACTGTTTTTT.

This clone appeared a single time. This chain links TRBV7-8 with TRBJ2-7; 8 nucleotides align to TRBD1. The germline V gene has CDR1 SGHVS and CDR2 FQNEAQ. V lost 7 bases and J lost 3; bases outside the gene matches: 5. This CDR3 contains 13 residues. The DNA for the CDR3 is TGTGCCAGCAACGCCGACAGGGGCTACGAGCAGTACTTC. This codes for CASNADRGYEQYF.

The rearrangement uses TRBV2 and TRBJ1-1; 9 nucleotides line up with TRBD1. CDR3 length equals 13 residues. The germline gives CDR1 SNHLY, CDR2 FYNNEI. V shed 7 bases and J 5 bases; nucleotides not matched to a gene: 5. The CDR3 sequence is CASNLDRGTEAFF. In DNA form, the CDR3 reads TGTGCCAGCAACCTTGACAGGGGGACTGAAGCTTTCTTT.

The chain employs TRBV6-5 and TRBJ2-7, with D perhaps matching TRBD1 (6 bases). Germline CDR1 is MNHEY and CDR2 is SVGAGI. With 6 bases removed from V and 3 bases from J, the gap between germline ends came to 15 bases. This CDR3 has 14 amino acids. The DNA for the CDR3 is TGTGCCAGCAGCGCTAACTCAGGGGTCTACGAGCAGTACTTC. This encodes CASSANSGVYEQYF.

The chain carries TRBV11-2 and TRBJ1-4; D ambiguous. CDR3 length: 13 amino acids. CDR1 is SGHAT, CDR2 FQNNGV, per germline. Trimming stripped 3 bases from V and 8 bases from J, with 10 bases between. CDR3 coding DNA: TGTGCCAGCAGCTTGAAGGGTGGGGAAAAACTGTTTTTT. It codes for CASSLKGGEKLFF.

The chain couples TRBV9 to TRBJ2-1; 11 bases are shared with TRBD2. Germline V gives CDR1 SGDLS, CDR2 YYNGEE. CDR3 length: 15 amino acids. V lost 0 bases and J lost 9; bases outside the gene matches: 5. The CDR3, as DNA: TGTGCCAGCAGCGTAGATACTAGCGGGAGAAGTGAGCAGTTCTTC. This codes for CASSVDTSGRSEQFF.

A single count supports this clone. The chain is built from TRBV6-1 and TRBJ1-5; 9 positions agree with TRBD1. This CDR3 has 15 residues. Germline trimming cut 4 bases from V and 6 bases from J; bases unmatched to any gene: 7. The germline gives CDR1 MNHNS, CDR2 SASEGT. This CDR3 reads CASSVQGAMIQPQHF. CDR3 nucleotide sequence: TGTGCCAGCAGTGTACAGGGGGCGATGATTCAGCCCCAGCATTTT.

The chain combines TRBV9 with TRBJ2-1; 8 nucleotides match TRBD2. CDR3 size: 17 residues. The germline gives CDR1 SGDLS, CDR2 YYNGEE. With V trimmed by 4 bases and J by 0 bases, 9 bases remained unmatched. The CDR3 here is CASSSPGGASSYNEQFF. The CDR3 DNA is TGTGCCAGCAGCTCCCCGGGGGGGGCGAGCTCCTACAATGAGCAGTTCTTC.

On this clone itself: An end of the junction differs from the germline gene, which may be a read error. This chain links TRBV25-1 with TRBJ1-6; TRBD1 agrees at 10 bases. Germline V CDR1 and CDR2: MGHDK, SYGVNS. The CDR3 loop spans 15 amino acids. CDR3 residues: CASRESGTGESPLHF. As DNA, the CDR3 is TGTGCCAGCAGGGAATCCGGGACAGGGGAATCACCCCTCCACTTT.

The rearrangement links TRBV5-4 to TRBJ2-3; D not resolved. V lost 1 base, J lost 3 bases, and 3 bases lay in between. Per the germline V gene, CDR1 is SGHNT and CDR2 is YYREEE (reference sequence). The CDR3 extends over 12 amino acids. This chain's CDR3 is CASSLFTDTQYF. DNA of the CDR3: TGTGCCAGCAGCTTGTTTACAGATACGCAGTATTTT. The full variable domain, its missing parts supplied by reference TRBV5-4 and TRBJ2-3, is ETGVTQSPTHLIKTRGQQVTLRCSSQSGHNTVSWYQQALGQGPQFIFQYYREEENGRGNFPPRFSGLQFPNYSSELNVNALELDDSALYLCASSLFTDTQYFGPGTRLTVL.

The CDR3, as DNA: TGTGCCAGTAGTTTACAGGGTCACCAGCCCCAGCATTTT. It yields the protein CASSLQGHQPQHF. This sequence joins TRBV19 and TRBJ1-5; perhaps TRBD1 as D (6 bases). CDR1 LNHDA and CDR2 SQIVND come from the germline V gene (reference sequence). This CDR3 is built from 13 residues. Trimming took off 5 bases at V and 7 bases at J, with 12 bases between the two ends.

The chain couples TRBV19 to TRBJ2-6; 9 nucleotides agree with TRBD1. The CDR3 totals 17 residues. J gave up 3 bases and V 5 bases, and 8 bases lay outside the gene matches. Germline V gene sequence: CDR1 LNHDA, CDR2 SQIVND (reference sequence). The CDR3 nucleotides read TGTGCCAGTAGTGGGGACAGGGCTAAGGGTGGGGCCAACGTCCTGACTTTC. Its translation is CASSGDRAKGGANVLTF.

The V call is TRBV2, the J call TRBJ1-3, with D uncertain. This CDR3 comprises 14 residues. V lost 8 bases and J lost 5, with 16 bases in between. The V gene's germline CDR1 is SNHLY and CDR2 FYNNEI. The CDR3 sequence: CASWEGSTRNTIYF. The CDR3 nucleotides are TGTGCCAGCTGGGAGGGATCCACAAGAAACACCATATATTTT.

CDR3 in amino acids: CSGRTGENYGYTF. The CDR3 bases are TGCAGCGGGAGGACAGGAGAGAACTATGGCTACACCTTC. V usage is TRBV29-1 and J usage is TRBJ1-2; 7 nucleotides match TRBD1. V dropped 7 bases and J dropped 2; count of bases not matched to a gene: 7. The CDR3 loop spans 13 amino acids. Germline assignment: CDR1 SQVTM and CDR2 ANQGSEA.

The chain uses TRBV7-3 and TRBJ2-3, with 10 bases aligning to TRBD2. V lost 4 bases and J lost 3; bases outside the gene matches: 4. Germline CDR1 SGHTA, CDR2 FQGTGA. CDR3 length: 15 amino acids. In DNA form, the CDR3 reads TGTGCCAGCAGCTATAGCGGGAGGATGACAGATACGCAGTATTTT. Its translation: CASSYSGRMTDTQYF.

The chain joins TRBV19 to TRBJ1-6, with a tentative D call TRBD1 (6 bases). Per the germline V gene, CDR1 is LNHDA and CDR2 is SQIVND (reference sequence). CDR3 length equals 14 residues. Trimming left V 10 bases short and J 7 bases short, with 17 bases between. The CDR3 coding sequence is TGTGCCACCCAGGGAGGGGGGACCAATTCACCCCTCCACTTT. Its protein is CATQGGGTNSPLHF.